This passage covers 23 T cell receptor beta chains from one sample sequenced in a study of CD8+ T cells in alopecia areata. Sample treatment: oral pan-JAK inhibitor, 5-10 mg twice daily. RNA was isolated and reverse transcribed to cDNA, the sequencing template. The data were produced by immunoSEQ multiplex PCR, yet TCRdb's version contains in-frame clones alone and is incomplete. The sample records some 220,000 clones, more than 45% being singletons. This sample comprised CD4+ T cells sorted from blood, obtained at week 4, from a patient treated with tofacitinib. Source of these receptors: a human donor with alopecia areata.

In its sample, this clone was seen once. The rearrangement joins TRBV7-2 to TRBJ1-6; 7 positions match TRBD1. Trimming cost V 5 bases and J 6 bases; bases outside gene matches: 7. The length of the CDR3 is 15 residues. Germline lookup yields CDR1 SGHTA and CDR2 FQGNSA. The CDR3 here is CASSARQGTNSPLHF. DNA of the CDR3: TGTGCCAGCAGCGCACGACAGGGAACTAATTCACCCCTCCACTTT.

This clone has just one count. The chain couples TRBV5-1 to TRBJ1-6; D gene unclear. With 2 bases removed from V and 8 bases from J, the gap between germline ends came to 20 bases. The CDR3 is 17 residues long. CDR1 and CDR2 (germline): SGHRS, YFSETQ. The CDR3 region is CASSLSSSLGGDSPLHF. The CDR3 DNA reads as TGCGCCAGCAGCTTATCATCCAGTTTGGGTGGGGATTCACCCCTCCACTTT.

V and J are TRBV29-1 and TRBJ1-1; D might be TRBD1 (6 bases). The germline V and J ends were trimmed by 7 bases and 2 bases, with 14 bases remaining between them. The CDR3 consists of 13 residues. Germline loops: CDR1 SQVTM, CDR2 ANQGSEA. The CDR3 nucleotides read TGCAGCGCCGGGGGGCAGGTCAACACTGAAGCTTTCTTT. Residues: CSAGGQVNTEAFF.

This clone was detected ten times or more. Here the CDR3 DNA reads TGTGCCAGCAGTGGTACAGGGAGTGCTACGCAGTATTTT. Protein sequence: CASSGTGSATQYF. V and J are TRBV6-1 and TRBJ2-3; tentatively, D is TRBD1 (6 bases). V lost 4 bases, J lost 8 bases, and 13 bases lay in between. In germline, CDR1 is MNHNS, CDR2 SASEGT. This CDR3 is built from 13 residues.

The genes are TRBV4-2 and TRBJ2-5, with 9 bases fitting TRBD2. Germline CDR1 LGHNA, CDR2 YNFKEQ. The CDR3 sequence is 15 residues long. Trimming removed 1 base from V and 5 bases from J; junction bases left unmatched: 5. CDR3 sequence reads: CASSQVSGGTETQYF. Written as DNA, the CDR3 is TGTGCCAGCAGCCAAGTGAGCGGGGGGACTGAGACCCAGTACTTC.

The rearrangement joins TRBV15 to TRBJ2-3; TRBD2 matches 10 bases. CDR1 LNHNV and CDR2 YYDKDF come from the germline V gene (reference sequence). The CDR3 runs 15 residues. With V trimmed by 5 bases and J by 2 bases, 4 bases remained unmatched. This CDR3 is CATSPSGGFTDTQYF. CDR3 nucleotide sequence: TGTGCCACCAGCCCTAGCGGGGGTTTCACAGATACGCAGTATTTT.

The J gene is TRBJ2-7, the V gene TRBV4-1; 8 bases fit TRBD2. V shed 4 bases and J 1 base; nucleotides not matched to a gene: 6. The CDR3 sequence is 15 residues long. Germline assignment: CDR1 MGHRA and CDR2 YSYEKL. In DNA form, the CDR3 reads TGCGCCAGCAGCCTGGAACTAGCGGAGTCCTACGAGCAGTACTTC. It is translated as CASSLELAESYEQYF.

V and J are TRBV5-1 and TRBJ2-5, with 7 positions matching TRBD1. With V trimmed by 0 bases and J by 4 bases, 6 bases remained unmatched. The CDR3 spans 15 residues. Per germline, CDR1 SGHRS and CDR2 YFSETQ. The chain's CDR3 is CASSLDTGVGETQYF. CDR3 coding DNA: TGCGCCAGCAGCTTGGATACAGGGGTTGGAGAGACCCAGTACTTC.

The CDR3 here is CASSFLTDSYEQYF. The CDR3 bases are TGTGCCAGCAGCTTTCTAACGGACTCCTACGAGCAGTACTTC. This rearrangement joins TRBV7-2 to TRBJ2-7; no reliable D call. V was clipped by 3 bases and J by 0 bases, with 9 bases between them. Germline V gene data show CDR1 as SGHTA and CDR2 as FQGNSA. CDR3 size: 14 residues.

V is TRBV4-1 and J is TRBJ1-4; no reliable D call. Trimming cost V 1 base and J 7 bases, with 7 bases left between them. The CDR3 runs to 13 residues. CDR1 and CDR2 (germline): MGHRA, YSYEKL. The DNA of the CDR3 is TGCGCCAGCAGCCAAGTTGAGGTTGAAAAACTGTTTTTT. It codes for CASSQVEVEKLFF.

This clone has only a few counts. The rearrangement joins TRBV28 to TRBJ2-1; D is possibly TRBD1 (5 bases). The V end was cut by 4 bases, the J end by 2 bases, with 6 bases between. Germline CDR1 reads MDHEN; CDR2 reads SYDVKM. This CDR3 has 13 residues. CDR3 nucleotides: TGTGCCAGCAGTTCAGGGACCTACAATGAGCAGTTCTTC. It is translated as CASSSGTYNEQFF.

This clone was seen more than once but under ten times. The chain employs TRBV18 and TRBJ1-4; the D is unclear. Deletions cut 4 bases from V and 5 bases from J, with 11 bases between. This CDR3 has 14 amino acids. Germline V gene data show CDR1 as KGHSH and CDR2 as LQKENI. The CDR3 DNA sequence: TGTGCCAGCTCACTCTCGGCGGCGAATGAAAAACTGTTTTTT. Protein: CASSLSAANEKLFF.

This chain uses TRBV27 with TRBJ2-7; D gene unclear. This CDR3 is built from 14 residues. Germline CDR1 MNHEY, CDR2 SMNVEV (reference sequence). Trimming removed 0 bases from V and 4 bases from J, with 10 bases in between. CDR3 bases: TGTGCCAGCAGTTTATCGATTCAAGAATACGAGCAGTACTTC. This translates into CASSLSIQEYEQYF.

The J gene is TRBJ2-7, the V gene TRBV25-1, with a weak D call TRBD1 (5 bases). CDR1 and CDR2 from the germline V gene are MGHDK and SYGVNS. The CDR3 runs 12 residues. V gave up 6 bases and J gave up 1 base, with 7 bases separating them. CDR3 residues: CASRGLSYEQYF. Here the CDR3 DNA reads TGTGCCAGCAGGGGGCTTTCCTACGAGCAGTACTTC.

This clone occurred many times. The CDR3 here is CASSQGDRVSTEAFF. The DNA for the CDR3 is TGCGCCAGCAGCCAAGGGGACAGGGTCAGCACTGAAGCTTTCTTT. This chain links TRBV4-3 with TRBJ1-1; 9 nucleotides match TRBD1. The CDR3 totals 15 residues. CDR1 is LGHNA, CDR2 YSLEER, per germline. With V trimmed by 1 base and J by 4 bases, 4 bases remained unmatched.

This clone was picked up one time. The rearrangement joins TRBV4-1 to TRBJ2-1; 12 bases agree with TRBD2. With 0 bases clipped from V and 4 bases from J, the junction kept 10 bases outside the gene matches. Germline values: CDR1 MGHRA, CDR2 YSYEKL. This CDR3 has 19 amino acids. The DNA for the CDR3 is TGCGCCAGCAGCCAAGATCCGGCTAGCGGGGGGGCCGTATACAATGAGCAGTTCTTC. Protein product: CASSQDPASGGAVYNEQFF.

This rearrangement joins TRBV5-4 to TRBJ2-1, with D perhaps TRBD1 or TRBD2 (7 bases each). V lost 3 bases and J 6 bases, leaving 13 bases between the germline ends. Germline V gene lookup returns CDR1 SGHNT and CDR2 YYREEE (reference sequence). The CDR3 runs to 14 residues. CDR3 sequence: CASSSQGGTNEQFF. The CDR3 coding sequence is TGTGCCAGCAGCTCCCAGGGGGGGACCAATGAGCAGTTCTTC.

The V call is TRBV7-8, the J call TRBJ2-5; 7 positions match TRBD2. From germline, CDR1 is SGHVS and CDR2 FQNEAQ. CDR3 length: 13 amino acids. Trimming at V came to 3 bases and at J to 4 bases, leaving 2 bases not matched to a gene. In nucleotides, the CDR3 is TGTGCCAGCAGCTTTACTAGCGTAGAGACCCAGTACTTC. It is translated as CASSFTSVETQYF. Together with reference TRBV7-8 and TRBJ2-5, the CDR3 gives the full variable domain: GAGVSQSPRYKVAKRGQDVALRCDPISGHVSLFWYQQALGQGPEFLTYFQNEAQLDKSGLPSDRFFAERPEGSVSTLKIQRTQQEDSAVYLCASSFTSVETQYFGPGTRLLVL.

This sequence joins TRBV25-1 and TRBJ1-3; no clear D. Trimming took off 5 bases at V and 2 bases at J, with 10 bases between the two ends. There are 14 residues in the CDR3. Germline CDR1 is MGHDK and CDR2 is SYGVNS. In DNA, the CDR3 is TGTGCCAGCAGTTTCGGGTCTACTGGAAACACCATATATTTT. Translated, it gives CASSFGSTGNTIYF.

V usage is TRBV30 and J usage is TRBJ1-2; the D is unclear. This CDR3 has 14 amino acids. Germline CDR1 GTSNPN, CDR2 SVGIG (reference sequence). V dropped 3 bases and J dropped 2 bases, with 13 bases sitting between them. The CDR3 DNA reads as TGTGCCTGGAGCCCATCCCGGAAAAACTATGGCTACACCTTC. It specifies CAWSPSRKNYGYTF.

The V gene is TRBV5-1, the J gene TRBJ2-2; 7 nucleotides line up with TRBD1. With V trimmed by 4 bases and J by 1 base, 4 bases remained unmatched. CDR1 and CDR2 from the germline V gene are SGHRS and YFSETQ. This CDR3 is built from 15 residues. This chain's CDR3 is CASSLDRKNTGELFF. In nucleotides, the CDR3 is TGCGCCAGCAGCCTGGACAGGAAGAACACCGGGGAGCTGTTTTTT.

The chain links TRBV18 to TRBJ2-7; D uncertain. CDR1 KGHSH and CDR2 LQKENI come from the germline V gene. The CDR3 runs 13 residues. V was shortened by 2 bases and J by 0 bases, with 5 bases between the two germline ends. This chain's CDR3 is CASSPGASYEQYF. The CDR3, as DNA: TGTGCCAGCTCACCAGGAGCCTCCTACGAGCAGTACTTC.

J is TRBJ2-1 and V is TRBV7-3; 11 nucleotides align to TRBD2. The length of the CDR3 is 17 residues. Germline V gene sequence: CDR1 SGHTA, CDR2 FQGTGA. V lost 5 bases and J lost 8; bases outside the gene matches: 14. DNA for the CDR3: TGTGCCAGCAGCCCCTCGGGACTAGCGGTAGACTTTGATGAGCAGTTCTTC. This sequence encodes CASSPSGLAVDFDEQFF. The full variable domain, its missing parts supplied by reference TRBV7-3 and TRBJ2-1, is GAGVSQTPSNKVTEKGKYVELRCDPISGHTALYWYRQSLGQGPEFLIYFQGTGAADDSGLPNDRFFAVRPEGSVSTLKIQRTERGDSAVYLCASSPSGLAVDFDEQFFGPGTRLTVL.